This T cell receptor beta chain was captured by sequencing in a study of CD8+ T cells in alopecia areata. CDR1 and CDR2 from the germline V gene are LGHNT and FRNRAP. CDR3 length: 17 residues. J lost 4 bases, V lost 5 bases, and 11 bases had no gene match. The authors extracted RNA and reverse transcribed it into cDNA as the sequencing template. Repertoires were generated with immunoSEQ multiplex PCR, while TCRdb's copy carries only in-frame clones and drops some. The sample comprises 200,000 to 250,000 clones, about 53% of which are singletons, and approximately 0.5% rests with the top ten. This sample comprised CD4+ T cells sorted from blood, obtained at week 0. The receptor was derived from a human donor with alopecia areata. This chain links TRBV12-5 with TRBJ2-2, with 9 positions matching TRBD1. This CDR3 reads CASGSRRDRVTTGELFF. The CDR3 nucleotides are TGTGCTAGTGGTAGTCGCCGGGACAGGGTGACCACCGGGGAGCTGTTTTTT.